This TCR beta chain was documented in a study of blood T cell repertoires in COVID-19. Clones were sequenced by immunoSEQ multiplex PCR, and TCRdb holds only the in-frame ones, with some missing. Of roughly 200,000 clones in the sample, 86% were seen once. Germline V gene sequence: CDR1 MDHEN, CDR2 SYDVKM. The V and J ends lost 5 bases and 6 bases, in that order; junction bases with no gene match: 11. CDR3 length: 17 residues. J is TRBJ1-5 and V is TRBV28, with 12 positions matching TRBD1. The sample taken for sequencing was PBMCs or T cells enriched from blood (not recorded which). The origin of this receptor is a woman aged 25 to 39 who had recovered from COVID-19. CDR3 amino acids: CASSPPGGQGALQPQHF. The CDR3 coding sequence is TGTGCCAGCAGTCCGCCAGGGGGACAGGGGGCGCTTCAGCCCCAGCATTTT.